A selection of T cell receptor beta chains follows, all from one sample in a study of cytomegalovirus exposure and HLA in healthy donors. Assay: immunoSEQ multiplex PCR; the TCRdb copy retains only in-frame clones and omits some. The sample has 100,000 to 150,000 clones; 88% are singletons. Sequenced input: PBMCs. These TCRs come from a man between 18 and 35 years old in good health and CMV-seronegative. Both conserved end residues are part of each CDR3. D genes are given only for firm matches. Clone size is not always given. Where it is, it says once, few, many or a class for expanded clones.

cdr3_length clone_size d_call j_call v_call cdr3_nt cdr3_aa
15 - - TRBJ2-7 TRBV6-5 TGTGCCAGCCGGACCAACAGGGATCCATCCTACGAGCAGTACTTC CASRTNRDPSYEQYF
14 few - TRBJ2-7 TRBV7-9 TGTGCCAGCAGCTTAGCGGGCAGCTCCTACGAGCAGTACTTC CASSLAGSSYEQYF
13 - - TRBJ1-5 TRBV30 TGTGCCTGGAGTACAGGGTTGGGGCAGCCCCAGCATTTT CAWSTGLGQPQHF
13 - - TRBJ1-1 TRBV6-6 TGTGCCAGCACCACGACTAGGAACACTGAAGCTTTCTTT CASTTTRNTEAFF
15 - TRBD1 TRBJ1-2 TRBV7-9 TGTGCCAGCAGCTCAACGGACAGGGAAAACTATGGCTACACCTTC CASSSTDRENYGYTF
17 - TRBD2 TRBJ2-7 TRBV7-2 TGTGCCAGCAGCATAGCAACTATAGCGGGGGGGTTCTACGAGCAGTACTTC CASSIATIAGGFYEQYF
14 - - TRBJ2-2 TRBV5-1 TGCGCCAGCAGCTTGGCCGCTAGCGCCGGGGAGCTGTTTTTT CASSLAASAGELFF
12 few - TRBJ2-7 TRBV18 TGTGCCAGCTCACCAGGTCGGGACGAGCAGTACTTC CASSPGRDEQYF
13 - - TRBJ2-5 TRBV6-5 TGTGCCAGCAGTTACCGTCGGCAAGAGACCCAGTACTTC CASSYRRQETQYF
14 - - TRBJ2-7 TRBV5-8 TGTGCCAGCAGCCAATGGACAGAGAACTACGAGCAGTACTTC CASSQWTENYEQYF
15 - - TRBJ2-5 TRBV5-1 TGCGCCAGCAGCTTGGCCGGCGGTGGGGAGGAGACCCAGTACTTC CASSLAGGGEETQYF
14 - - TRBJ1-3 TRBV6-1 TGTGCCAGCAGCGCAGGGATATCTGGAAACACCATATATTTT CASSAGISGNTIYF
16 - - TRBJ2-1 TRBV18 TGTGCCAGCTCACCTTGGACAGCAACCTCCTACAATGAGCAGTTCTTC CASSPWTATSYNEQFF
16 once TRBD1 TRBJ1-2 TRBV7-2 TGTGCCAGCAGCCCGGCCACACGGACAGGATCCTATGGCTACACCTTC CASSPATRTGSYGYTF
13 - - TRBJ2-7 TRBV28 TGTGCCAGCACCCAAGCGGGTGCCTACGAGCAGTACTTC CASTQAGAYEQYF
16 - TRBD2 TRBJ2-1 TRBV5-4 TGTGCCAGCAGCTCGGGAGGGGACCCGGTGGGAGGTGAGCAGTTCTTC CASSSGGDPVGGEQFF
12 - - TRBJ1-3 TRBV6-1 TGTGCCAGCAGTGAAAGGGGGAACACCATATATTTT CASSERGNTIYF
15 once TRBD2 TRBJ2-7 TRBV6-5 TGTGCCAGCAACCACGGGGGGGAGGTATCTTCGGAGCAGTACTTC CASNHGGEVSSEQYF
14 few - TRBJ2-5 TRBV2 TGTGCCAGCAGTGGCGGGACCGCTGGGGAGACCCAGTACTTC CASSGGTAGETQYF
16 - - TRBJ1-2 TRBV2 TGTGCCAGCAGTACTCCTCCGAGTCGGGTTAGGAGTGGCTACACCTTC CASSTPPSRVRSGYTF
16 - - TRBJ2-2 TRBV10-1 TGCGCCAGCAGTGATCGTACAGGGAAAAACACCGGGGAGCTGTTTTTT CASSDRTGKNTGELFF
15 - - TRBJ2-5 TRBV9 TGTGCCAGCAGCTCAGCTGGGGGGTTAAAAGAGACCCAGTACTTC CASSSAGGLKETQYF
13 - - TRBJ1-1 TRBV30 TGTGCCTGGCAAAATTACAGGAACACTGAAGCTTTCTTT CAWQNYRNTEAFF
17 few TRBD2 TRBJ2-5 TRBV4-3 TGCGCCAGCAGCCAAGATGGAAGTAGCGGGGGGGTAGAGACCCAGTACTTC CASSQDGSSGGVETQYF
17 - TRBD2 TRBJ2-7 TRBV4-1 TGCGCCAGCAGCCAAGACTACTTTAGCGGGAGCTCCTACGAGCAGTACTTC CASSQDYFSGSSYEQYF
13 - - TRBJ2-2 TRBV4-1 TGCGCCAGCAGCCAAGTCTTCTCCGGGGAGCTGTTTTTT CASSQVFSGELFF
15 - - TRBJ2-3 TRBV2 TGTGCCAGCACGAAGCAGGGTTTAGGCGCAGATACGCAGTATTTT CASTKQGLGADTQYF
18 - TRBD2 TRBJ2-1 TRBV19 TGTGCCAGTAGTTCCCCTTGGGGTAGCGGGAGACCCCGCAATGAGCAGTTCTTC CASSSPWGSGRPRNEQFF
15 - TRBD1 TRBJ2-7 TRBV5-1 TGCGCCAGCAGGTTTGACAGGGGCGACTCCTACGAGCAGTACTTC CASRFDRGDSYEQYF
17 once TRBD1 TRBJ1-5 TRBV28 TGTGCCAGCAGTCCGCTTTTAACAGGGGATAGCAATCAGCCCCAGCATTTT CASSPLLTGDSNQPQHF
14 - TRBD1 TRBJ1-2 TRBV5-1 TGCGCCAGCAGCTTGGCCCAGGGGGACTATGGCTACACCTTC CASSLAQGDYGYTF
15 - - TRBJ2-7 TRBV12-5 TGTGCTAGTGGTTTGAATCTAGAGAGAGCCTACGAGCAGTACTTC CASGLNLERAYEQYF
12 - - TRBJ2-5 TRBV27 TGTGCCAGCAGTTTCCGCCAAGAGACCCAGTACTTC CASSFRQETQYF
13 once - TRBJ1-1 TRBV5-1 TGCGCCAGCAGTACAGTTAGTTTCACTGAAGCTTTCTTT CASSTVSFTEAFF
14 - - TRBJ1-3 TRBV28 TGTGCCAGCAGTCCGTCCCCCTCTGGAAACACCATATATTTT CASSPSPSGNTIYF
16 - TRBD2 TRBJ2-1 TRBV28 TGTGCCAGCAGTTATACCTTAGCGGGAGGATTGAATGAGCAGTTCTTC CASSYTLAGGLNEQFF
16 - TRBD2 TRBJ2-7 TRBV4-3 TGCGCCAGCAGCCAAGATGGCGGGGGGCTATCCTACGAGCAGTACTTC CASSQDGGGLSYEQYF
14 - - TRBJ1-1 TRBV18 TGTGCCAGCTTCGCGACAGCCAAGAACACTGAAGCTTTCTTT CASFATAKNTEAFF
14 once - TRBJ2-5 TRBV7-7 TGTGCCAGCAGCCACGGTCCTTCCCCAGAGACCCAGTACTTC CASSHGPSPETQYF
15 - TRBD1 TRBJ1-3 TRBV27 TGTGCCAGCAGAGAGTACAGGGGTGGCGGAAACACCATATATTTT CASREYRGGGNTIYF
15 few - TRBJ1-2 TRBV5-1 TGCGCCAGCAGCCTCTGGGAGGCAGGGAGTCATGGCTACACCTTC CASSLWEAGSHGYTF
14 - - TRBJ2-5 TRBV5-4 TGTGCCAGCAGCTTGAACGGGGGTAGAGAGACCCAGTACTTC CASSLNGGRETQYF
17 - TRBD1 TRBJ2-2 TRBV7-9 TGTGCCAGCAGCCCCGTCGATGGGACAGGCATCACCGGGGAGCTGTTTTTT CASSPVDGTGITGELFF
18 - TRBD1 TRBJ1-6 TRBV30 TGTGCCTGGAGTGTGATCCCCCCCGACAGGGGGCTTAATTCACCCCTCCACTTT CAWSVIPPDRGLNSPLHF
17 - TRBD2 TRBJ2-3 TRBV27 TGTGCCAGCAGTTTAAGAATAGCGGGAGGGCCCCCAGATACGCAGTATTTT CASSLRIAGGPPDTQYF
13 - - TRBJ1-5 TRBV6-1 TGTGCCAGCATGGCAGGGAGGGATCAGCCCCAGCATTTT CASMAGRDQPQHF
13 - - TRBJ1-1 TRBV11-3 TGTGCCAGCAGCTTAACCGAGGACACTGAAGCTTTCTTT CASSLTEDTEAFF
14 - TRBD1 TRBJ1-4 TRBV19 TGTGCCAGTAGTGGAGACAGGGGGAATGAAAAACTGTTTTTT CASSGDRGNEKLFF
15 - - TRBJ2-1 TRBV6-1 TGTGCCAGCAGTGATCTGGAGGAGATCTACAATGAGCAGTTCTTC CASSDLEEIYNEQFF
13 - - TRBJ1-2 TRBV19 TGTGCCAGTAGCGACCCAGGGAACTATGGCTACACCTTC CASSDPGNYGYTF
15 - TRBD1 TRBJ1-2 TRBV6-6 TGTGCCAGCAGTTACTCGGCAGCCAGGGGGTACGGCTACACCTTC CASSYSAARGYGYTF
15 - - TRBJ2-2 TRBV27 TGTGCCAGCAGTTTATCCCCGGGAAACACCGGGGAGCTGTTTTTT CASSLSPGNTGELFF
18 once TRBD2 TRBJ2-1 TRBV11-3 TGTGCCAGCAGCAGATATAGGACTAGCGGGAGGGCGGGAAATGAGCAGTTCTTC CASSRYRTSGRAGNEQFF
11 once - TRBJ2-7 TRBV6-6 TGTGCCAGCAGTTACTCCAACGAGCAGTACTTC CASSYSNEQYF
15 - TRBD1 TRBJ1-1 TRBV6-1 TGTGCCAGCAGTGCATGGGACAGGGGCTTCACTGAAGCTTTCTTT CASSAWDRGFTEAFF
15 - - TRBJ2-2 TRBV6-6 TGTGCCAGCAGTTATGGGGGGAGGTACACCGGGGAGCTGTTTTTT CASSYGGRYTGELFF
17 - - TRBJ1-6 TRBV2 TGTGCCAGCAGTTTGTTGCAAAGGAGCTCCTATAATTCACCCCTCCACTTT CASSLLQRSSYNSPLHF
15 - TRBD1 TRBJ1-2 TRBV6-5 TGTGCCAGCAGTAAGACTTTGGGACAGGGGGTGCACTACACCTTC CASSKTLGQGVHYTF
14 - - TRBJ2-7 TRBV18 TGTGCCAGCTCCCCAGATAACTATCAAAACGAGCAGTACTTC CASSPDNYQNEQYF